One and the same sample provided the 28 T cell receptor beta chains below, sequenced in a study of shared clonotypes between healthy human individuals (dated by TCRdb to between 2020 and 2021). For the CD8 naive samples, CD45RO-negative cells were positively selected for CCR7, yielding a CD45RA+CCR7+ population from which TemRA cells were excluded. Libraries were prepared through the immunoSEQ multiplex PCR assay. In its TCRdb copy, this immuneACCESS table keeps in-frame sequences only and misses some clones. Where compared with another copy, unresolved V genes explain less than half of these, and the others have no known cause. This sample is represented by approximately 2,200,000 clones; approximately 94% of them were singletons. Clones ranked in the top ten supply under 2% of the sample. Sample: naive CD8+ T cells from PBMCs. The cell subset or site label corresponds to: CD45RA+CCR7+. The receptors derive from a man aged 18 to 30 in good health. Some clones in this sample may be carry-over from other donors' samples.

The rearrangement links TRBV9 to TRBJ2-1, with D perhaps matching TRBD1 or TRBD2 (5 bases each). Germline lookup yields CDR1 SGDLS and CDR2 YYNGEE. V was shortened by 3 bases and J by 7 bases, with 11 bases between the two germline ends. This CDR3 comprises 13 residues. The CDR3 loop reads CASSAGPPNEQFF. The CDR3, as DNA: TGTGCCAGCAGCGCGGGACCGCCTAATGAGCAGTTCTTC.

This chain joins TRBV19 and TRBJ2-1; 7 bases agree with TRBD2. Per the germline V gene, CDR1 is LNHDA and CDR2 is SQIVND (reference sequence). This CDR3 is 15 amino acids long. V lost 3 bases to trimming and J lost 8 bases; unmatched junction nucleotides: 10. CDR3 coding DNA: TGTGCCAGTAGTATCCGGGGGGAGAGAGGCGATGAGCAGTTCTTC. Amino acids: CASSIRGERGDEQFF. The full variable domain, in which reference TRBV19 and TRBJ2-1 provide the parts outside the CDR3, is DGGITQSPKYLFRKEGQNVTLSCEQNLNHDAMYWYRQDPGQGLRLIYYSQIVNDFQKGDIAEGYSVSREKKESFPLTVTSAQKNPTAFYLCASSIRGERGDEQFFGPGTRLTVL.

This chain joins TRBV11-2 and TRBJ1-1; possibly TRBD1 for D (5 bases). CDR3 length: 12 residues. The ends were cut back, 5 bases at V and 7 bases at J, with 11 bases in the middle. Germline assignment: CDR1 SGHAT and CDR2 FQNNGV. CDR3 region: CASSIGTVEAFF. As DNA, the CDR3 is TGTGCCAGCAGCATCGGGACGGTTGAAGCTTTCTTT.

The gene calls are TRBV29-1 and TRBJ2-1; TRBD2 aligns across 7 bases. V shed 2 bases and J 6 bases; nucleotides not matched to a gene: 13. This CDR3 has 16 amino acids. The germline gives CDR1 SQVTM, CDR2 ANQGSEA. The CDR3 reads CSVEFSGPYELNEQFF. Here the CDR3 DNA reads TGCAGCGTTGAATTTAGCGGGCCTTACGAACTCAATGAGCAGTTCTTC.

The chain has TRBV29-1 and TRBJ2-3; 7 bases are a match to TRBD2. V lost 4 bases, J lost 9 bases, and 13 bases stayed unmatched. Germline CDR1 reads SQVTM; CDR2 reads ANQGSEA. The length of the CDR3 is 14 residues. CDR3 amino acids: CSVVLADTRDTQYF. The DNA for the CDR3 is TGCAGCGTTGTGCTAGCGGACACTAGGGACACGCAGTATTTT.

V gene TRBV4-1 combines with J gene TRBJ2-7, with 8 bases lining up with TRBD1. The CDR3 extends over 16 amino acids. Germline V gives CDR1 MGHRA, CDR2 YSYEKL. With 1 base clipped from V and 5 bases from J, the junction kept 10 bases outside the gene matches. The CDR3 bases are TGCGCCAGCAGCCAAGGGACAGGGTTACTGGAGAACGAGCAGTACTTC. This codes for CASSQGTGLLENEQYF.

This clone has more than one count but fewer than ten. The chain has TRBV13 and TRBJ2-1, with 8 bases matching TRBD1. CDR3 length: 12 amino acids. With V trimmed by 5 bases and J by 15 bases, 9 bases remained unmatched. CDR1 is PRHDT, CDR2 FYEKMQ, per germline (reference sequence). The CDR3: CASSQTGEKAFF. The CDR3 DNA sequence: TGTGCCAGCAGCCAGACAGGGGAAAAGGCGTTCTTC.

This sequence joins TRBV9 and TRBJ2-7; perhaps TRBD1 as D (6 bases). The CDR3 consists of 18 residues. V was cut by 3 bases and J by 3 bases, with 25 bases left in between. CDR1 and CDR2 from the germline V gene are SGDLS and YYNGEE. The CDR3 DNA follows: TGTGCCAGCAGCGGCGATCCCGACAGGAGTCCCTGGTACTACGAGCAGTACTTC. Amino acids: CASSGDPDRSPWYYEQYF. The variable domain in full, completed from reference TRBV9 and TRBJ2-7, reads DSGVTQTPKHLITATGQRVTLRCSPRSGDLSVYWYQQSLDQGLQFLIQYYNGEERAKGNILERFSAQQFPDLHSELNLSSLELGDSALYFCASSGDPDRSPWYYEQYFGPGTRLTVT.

The chain recombines TRBV7-9 with TRBJ2-3; the match to TRBD2 covers 7 bases. The trim removed 4 bases at V and 4 bases at J, leaving 5 bases unmatched. Per the germline V gene, CDR1 is SEHNR and CDR2 is FQNEAQ (reference sequence). The CDR3 has 14 residues. The CDR3 region is CASSYGLDADTQYF. In nucleotides, the CDR3 is TGTGCCAGCAGCTACGGACTAGACGCAGATACGCAGTATTTT.

The V gene is TRBV19, the J gene TRBJ2-1, with 12 nucleotides matching TRBD2. In germline, CDR1 is LNHDA, CDR2 SQIVND (reference sequence). V lost 8 bases to trimming and J lost 6 bases; unmatched junction nucleotides: 5. This CDR3 has 14 amino acids. The CDR3 DNA sequence: TGTGCCAGTGGACTAGCGGGAATCGGCAATGAGCAGTTCTTC. Its translation: CASGLAGIGNEQFF.

V and J are TRBV7-9 and TRBJ2-7; possibly TRBD1 for D (6 bases). The germline V gene has CDR1 SEHNR and CDR2 FQNEAQ (reference sequence). CDR3 size: 14 residues. V was shortened by 5 bases and J by 1 base, with 12 bases between the two germline ends. The CDR3 DNA is TGTGCCAGCAGCCCGGACAGCCTTTCCTACGAGCAGTACTTC. It encodes CASSPDSLSYEQYF.

The V and J genes are TRBV4-1 and TRBJ2-2; D gene uncertain. Trimming shortened V by 1 base and J by 7 bases, and 10 bases separated the two germline ends. The CDR3 contains 14 residues. Looked up from germline, CDR1 is MGHRA and CDR2 is YSYEKL. The CDR3 DNA sequence: TGCGCCAGCAGCCAAGTCGGGTCGAACGGGGAGCTGTTTTTT. Its translation is CASSQVGSNGELFF.

The genes are TRBV13 and TRBJ2-1; TRBD2 matches 10 bases. Germline V gives CDR1 PRHDT, CDR2 FYEKMQ (reference sequence). The CDR3 has 15 amino acids. V lost 5 bases, J lost 4 bases, and 5 bases stayed unmatched. This CDR3 reads CASSGGLAEYNEQFF. Written as DNA, the CDR3 is TGTGCCAGCAGCGGAGGACTAGCGGAATACAATGAGCAGTTCTTC. Drawing the rest from reference TRBV13 and TRBJ2-1, the complete variable domain is AAGVIQSPRHLIKEKRETATLKCYPIPRHDTVYWYQQGPGQDPQFLISFYEKMQSDKGSIPDRFSAQQFSDYHSELNMSSLELGDSALYFCASSGGLAEYNEQFFGPGTRLTVL.

V gene TRBV2 combines with J gene TRBJ2-3; 9 bases are shared with TRBD2. CDR1 is SNHLY, CDR2 FYNNEI, per germline. The trim removed 6 bases at V and 3 bases at J, leaving 10 bases unmatched. The CDR3 spans 16 residues. CDR3 nucleotide sequence: TGTGCCAGCAGGGCGGGAGGGCCGGTCACGACAGATACGCAGTATTTT. As protein: CASRAGGPVTTDTQYF.

The chain recombines TRBV28 with TRBJ1-5, with D unclear. Per germline, CDR1 MDHEN and CDR2 SYDVKM. This CDR3 has 14 amino acids. V lost 4 bases and J 6 bases, leaving 13 bases between the germline ends. Here the CDR3 DNA reads TGTGCCAGCAGTTATGGGCAGCTCGGTCAGCCCCAGCATTTT. Translating it yields CASSYGQLGQPQHF.

CDR3 nucleotide sequence: TGTGCCAGTAAGTTCGACACCTTCGGGAACTATGGCTACACCTTC. Residues: CASKFDTFGNYGYTF. The V call is TRBV28, the J call TRBJ1-2; D is undetermined. V was trimmed by 9 bases and J by 2 bases, leaving 19 bases between them. The CDR3 covers 15 residues. Per germline, CDR1 MDHEN and CDR2 SYDVKM.

The rearrangement links TRBV4-3 to TRBJ2-7, with TRBD2 as a possible D gene (5 bases). Trimming cost V 0 bases and J 0 bases, with 12 bases left between them. Germline CDR1 is LGHNA and CDR2 is YSLEER. CDR3 length: 16 amino acids. The CDR3 coding sequence is TGCGCCAGCAGCCAAGAGAGGGTTAGGCGCTCCTACGAGCAGTACTTC. Translation: CASSQERVRRSYEQYF.

Written as DNA, the CDR3 is TGTGCCAGCAGCGTAGGAGGTCCCGGGACAGGCAAGACAGATACGCAGTATTTT. Its protein product is CASSVGGPGTGKTDTQYF. The rearrangement links TRBV9 to TRBJ2-3; TRBD1 agrees at 8 bases. V lost 0 bases to trimming and J lost 3 bases; unmatched junction nucleotides: 12. This CDR3 region has 18 residues. Germline lookup yields CDR1 SGDLS and CDR2 YYNGEE.

Turning to this clone: Germline is not matched at one junction end, which may reflect a read error. The chain combines TRBV19 with TRBJ1-1, with TRBD1 as a possible D gene (6 bases). From germline, CDR1 is LNHDA and CDR2 SQIVND (reference sequence). The CDR3 runs to 15 residues. The CDR3 DNA follows: TGTGCCAGTAGGATAGCCGGTGAGGGGGGGACTGAAGCTTTCTTT. Residues: CASRIAGEGGTEAFF.

The V and J genes are TRBV5-5 and TRBJ2-6; D gene unclear. The germline V gene encodes CDR1 SGHKS and CDR2 YYEKEE (reference sequence). Trimming cost V 7 bases and J 5 bases, with 22 bases left between them. This CDR3 comprises 17 residues. DNA of the CDR3: TGTGCCAGCGAATTTTATGTCGCACAAAGTCGGGCCAACGTCCTGACTTTC. It is translated as CASEFYVAQSRANVLTF.

The gene calls are TRBV27 and TRBJ2-7, with 12 bases lining up with TRBD2. This CDR3 is built from 16 residues. Trimming removed 3 bases from V and 3 bases from J; junction bases left unmatched: 6. The germline gives CDR1 MNHEY, CDR2 SMNVEV (reference sequence). CDR3 residues: CASSLFGTSGFYEQYF. The CDR3 DNA is TGTGCCAGCAGTTTGTTCGGGACTAGCGGGTTCTACGAGCAGTACTTC.

The chain employs TRBV12-5 and TRBJ2-7; D is uncertain. Germline CDR1 reads LGHNT; CDR2 reads FRNRAP. Trimming took off 7 bases at V and 3 bases at J, with 13 bases between the two ends. This CDR3 spans 13 amino acids. The CDR3 nucleotides are TGTGCTAGTGCCCCGGCCAGAAACTACGAGCAGTACTTC. This sequence encodes CASAPARNYEQYF.

The V gene is TRBV11-2, the J gene TRBJ2-5; the match to TRBD2 covers 8 bases. This CDR3 has 16 residues. V lost 5 bases, J lost 1 base, and 9 bases stayed unmatched. Germline-derived CDR1 and CDR2 are SGHAT and FQNNGV. The CDR3 loop is CASSPGTRSLQETQYF. The CDR3 region has the DNA TGTGCCAGCAGCCCCGGGACTAGGAGTCTCCAAGAGACCCAGTACTTC.

V is TRBV15 and J is TRBJ2-7, with D tentatively TRBD1 (6 bases). CDR1 is LNHNV and CDR2 is YYDKDF in the germline V gene (reference sequence). The length of the CDR3 is 12 residues. Between the trimmed V and J ends, which lost 6 bases and 3 bases, there was a span of 9 bases. The CDR3 DNA is TGTGCCACCAGTGCGACAGGCTACGAGCAGTACTTC. It codes for CATSATGYEQYF. Looking up the rest from reference TRBV15 and TRBJ2-7 gives the full variable domain: DAMVIQNPRYQVTQFGKPVTLSCSQTLNHNVMYWYQQKSSQAPKLLFHYYDKDFNNEADTPDNFQSRRPNTSFCFLDIRSPGLGDTAMYLCATSATGYEQYFGPGTRLTVT.

J is TRBJ2-5 and V is TRBV6-1; D gene unclear. CDR3 length: 16 residues. V dropped 2 bases and J dropped 5 bases, with 18 bases sitting between them. The germline V gene encodes CDR1 MNHNS and CDR2 SASEGT. CDR3 sequence: CASSEYLGGSPETQYF. Here the CDR3 DNA reads TGTGCCAGCAGTGAATACTTGGGTGGGTCCCCGGAGACCCAGTACTTC.

Details on this clone: The sample carries other DNA sequences with the same CDR3. The chain recombines TRBV6-5 with TRBJ2-1; D gene ambiguous. Deletions cut 0 bases from V and 9 bases from J, with 3 bases between. CDR1 and CDR2 (germline): MNHEY, SVGAGI. There are 11 residues in the CDR3. The CDR3 nucleotides are TGTGCCAGCAGTTACTCGGGTGAGCAGTTCTTC. This codes for CASSYSGEQFF.

The chain recombines TRBV4-1 with TRBJ2-7; D is unclear. Trimming removed 4 bases at V and 3 bases at J, with 10 bases between. This CDR3 is 13 amino acids long. Germline V gives CDR1 MGHRA, CDR2 YSYEKL. The CDR3 DNA reads TGCGCCAGCAGCCCATCAGTAAACTACGAGCAGTACTTC. Its protein is CASSPSVNYEQYF.

This clone has a handful of counts. The chain employs TRBV4-2 and TRBJ1-2, with 7 bases identical to TRBD1. Germline CDR1 is LGHNA and CDR2 is YNFKEQ. V was clipped by 0 bases and J by 6 bases; unmatched bases: 1. CDR3 length equals 13 residues. The CDR3 spells CASSQEQGNGYTF. The CDR3 DNA reads TGTGCCAGCAGCCAAGAACAGGGGAATGGCTACACCTTC.